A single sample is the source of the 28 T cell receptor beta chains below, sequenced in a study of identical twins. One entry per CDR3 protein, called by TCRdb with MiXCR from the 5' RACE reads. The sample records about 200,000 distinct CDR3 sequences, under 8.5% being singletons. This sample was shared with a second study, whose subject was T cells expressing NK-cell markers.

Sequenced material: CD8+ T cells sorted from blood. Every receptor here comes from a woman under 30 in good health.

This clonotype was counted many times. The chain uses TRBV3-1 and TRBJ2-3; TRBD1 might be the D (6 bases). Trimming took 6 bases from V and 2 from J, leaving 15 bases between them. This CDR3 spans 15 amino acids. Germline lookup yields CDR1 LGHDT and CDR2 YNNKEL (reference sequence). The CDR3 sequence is CASSRRDINTDTQYF. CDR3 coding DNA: TGTGCCAGCAGTCGCCGGGACATCAACACAGATACGCAGTATTTT.

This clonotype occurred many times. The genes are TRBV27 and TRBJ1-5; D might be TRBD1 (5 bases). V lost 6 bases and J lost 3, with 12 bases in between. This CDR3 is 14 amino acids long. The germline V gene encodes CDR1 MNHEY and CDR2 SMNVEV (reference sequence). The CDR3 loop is CASSQGAYNQPQHF. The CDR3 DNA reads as TGTGCCAGCAGCCAGGGAGCTTACAATCAGCCCCAGCATTTT.

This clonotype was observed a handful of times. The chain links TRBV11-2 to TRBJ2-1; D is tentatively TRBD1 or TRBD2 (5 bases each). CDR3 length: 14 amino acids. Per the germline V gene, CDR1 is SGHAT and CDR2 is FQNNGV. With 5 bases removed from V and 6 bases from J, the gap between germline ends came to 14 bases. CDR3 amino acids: CASSPLPGANEQFF. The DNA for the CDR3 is TGTGCCAGCAGCCCCCTGCCCGGGGCCAATGAGCAGTTCTTC.

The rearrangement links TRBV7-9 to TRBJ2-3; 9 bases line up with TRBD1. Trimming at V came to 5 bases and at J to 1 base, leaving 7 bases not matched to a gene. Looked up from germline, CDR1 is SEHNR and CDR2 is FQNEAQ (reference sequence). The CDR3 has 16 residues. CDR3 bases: TGTGCCAGCAGCAAGCGGGACAGGGAGGGCACAGATACGCAGTATTTT. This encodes CASSKRDREGTDTQYF.

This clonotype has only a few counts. As DNA, the CDR3 is TGCGCCAGCAGCCAAGCGACAGGGTATGAACAGCCCCAGCATTTT. This sequence encodes CASSQATGYEQPQHF. The V gene is TRBV4-1, the J gene TRBJ1-5, with TRBD1 matching 7 bases. After removal of 1 base from V and 7 bases from J, the junction contained 7 bases not matched to a gene. Germline-derived CDR1 and CDR2 are MGHRA and YSYEKL. This CDR3 is built from 15 residues.

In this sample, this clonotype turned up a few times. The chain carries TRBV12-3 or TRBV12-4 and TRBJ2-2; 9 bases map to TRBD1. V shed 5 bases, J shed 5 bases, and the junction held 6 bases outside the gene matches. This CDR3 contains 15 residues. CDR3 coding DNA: TGTGCCAGCAGTGAGACAGGGGGTTGGACCGGGGAGCTGTTTTTT. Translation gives CASSETGGWTGELFF.

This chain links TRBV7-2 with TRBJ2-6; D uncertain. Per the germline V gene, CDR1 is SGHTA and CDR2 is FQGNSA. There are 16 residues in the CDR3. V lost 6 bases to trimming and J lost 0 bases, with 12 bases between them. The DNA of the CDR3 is TGTGCCAGCAGTACGAGACATCGCTCTGGGGCCAACGTCCTGACTTTC. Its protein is CASSTRHRSGANVLTF.

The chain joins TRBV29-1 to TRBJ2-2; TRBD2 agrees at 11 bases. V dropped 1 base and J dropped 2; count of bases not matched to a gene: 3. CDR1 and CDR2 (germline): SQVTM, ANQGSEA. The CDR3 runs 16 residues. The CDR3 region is CSVEVRLAGNTGELFF. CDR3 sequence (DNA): TGCAGCGTTGAAGTTCGACTAGCGGGAAACACCGGGGAGCTGTTTTTT.

CDR3 nucleotides: TGTGCCAGCAGCTTAACTTGGGGGACGAATCAGCCCCAGCATTTT. It codes for CASSLTWGTNQPQHF. The gene calls are TRBV7-2 and TRBJ1-5, with D perhaps matching TRBD1 (5 bases). Looked up from germline, CDR1 is SGHTA and CDR2 is FQGNSA. With 2 bases removed from V and 4 bases from J, the gap between germline ends came to 12 bases. The CDR3 sequence is 15 residues long.

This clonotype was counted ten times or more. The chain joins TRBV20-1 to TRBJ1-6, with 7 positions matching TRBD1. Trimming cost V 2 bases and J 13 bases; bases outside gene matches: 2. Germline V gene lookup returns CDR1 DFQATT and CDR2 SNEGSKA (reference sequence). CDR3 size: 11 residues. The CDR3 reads CSARLQGPLHF. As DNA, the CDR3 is TGCAGTGCTAGACTACAGGGGCCCCTCCACTTT.

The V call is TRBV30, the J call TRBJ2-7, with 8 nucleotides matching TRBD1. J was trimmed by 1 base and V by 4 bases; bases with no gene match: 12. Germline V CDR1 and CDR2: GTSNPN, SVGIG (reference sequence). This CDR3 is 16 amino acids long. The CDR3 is CAWTRQTGTGSYEQYF. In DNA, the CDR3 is TGTGCCTGGACCAGACAAACCGGGACAGGATCCTACGAGCAGTACTTC.

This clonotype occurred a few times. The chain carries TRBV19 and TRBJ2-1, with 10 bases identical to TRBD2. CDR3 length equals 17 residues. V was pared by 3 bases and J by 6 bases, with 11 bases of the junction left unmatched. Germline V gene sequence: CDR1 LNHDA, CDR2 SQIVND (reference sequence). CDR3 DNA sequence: TGTGCCAGTAGTATGGGAGAAGGAGCGGGGGGGGCCAATGAGCAGTTCTTC. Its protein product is CASSMGEGAGGANEQFF. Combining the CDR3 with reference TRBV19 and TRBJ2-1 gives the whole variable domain DGGITQSPKYLFRKEGQNVTLSCEQNLNHDAMYWYRQDPGQGLRLIYYSQIVNDFQKGDIAEGYSVSREKKESFPLTVTSAQKNPTAFYLCASSMGEGAGGANEQFFGPGTRLTVL.

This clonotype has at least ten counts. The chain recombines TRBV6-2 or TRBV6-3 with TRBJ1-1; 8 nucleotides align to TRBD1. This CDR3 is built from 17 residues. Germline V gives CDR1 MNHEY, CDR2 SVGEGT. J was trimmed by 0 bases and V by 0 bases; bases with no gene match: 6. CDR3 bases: TGTGCCAGCAGTTACTCAAGGGACAGGTTCATGAACACTGAAGCTTTCTTT. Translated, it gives CASSYSRDRFMNTEAFF.

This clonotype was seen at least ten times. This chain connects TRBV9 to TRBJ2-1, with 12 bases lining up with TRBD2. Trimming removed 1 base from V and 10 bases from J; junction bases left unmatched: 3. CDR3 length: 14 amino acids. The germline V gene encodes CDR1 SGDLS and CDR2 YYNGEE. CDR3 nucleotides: TGTGCCAGCAGCGTAAGACTAGCGGGAGACGAGCAGTTCTTC. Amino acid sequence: CASSVRLAGDEQFF.

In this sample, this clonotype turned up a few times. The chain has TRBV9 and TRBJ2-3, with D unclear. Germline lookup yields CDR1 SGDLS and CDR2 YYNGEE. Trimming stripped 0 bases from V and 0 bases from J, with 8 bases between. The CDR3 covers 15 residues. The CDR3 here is CASSVGAPSTDTQYF. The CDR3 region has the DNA TGTGCCAGCAGCGTAGGGGCGCCTAGCACAGATACGCAGTATTTT.

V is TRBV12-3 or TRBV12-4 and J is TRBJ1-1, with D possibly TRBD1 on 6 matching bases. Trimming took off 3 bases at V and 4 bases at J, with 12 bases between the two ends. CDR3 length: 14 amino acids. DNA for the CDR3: TGTGCCAGCAGTTTGATGACAGGTTCCACTGAAGCTTTCTTT. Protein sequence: CASSLMTGSTEAFF.

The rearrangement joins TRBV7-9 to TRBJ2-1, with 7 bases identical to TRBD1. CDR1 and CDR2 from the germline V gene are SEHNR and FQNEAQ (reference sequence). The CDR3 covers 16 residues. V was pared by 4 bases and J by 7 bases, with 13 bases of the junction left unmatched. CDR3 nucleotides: TGTGCCAGCAGCTCCAATTACAGGGGTCAGGGAAATGAGCAGTTCTTC. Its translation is CASSSNYRGQGNEQFF.

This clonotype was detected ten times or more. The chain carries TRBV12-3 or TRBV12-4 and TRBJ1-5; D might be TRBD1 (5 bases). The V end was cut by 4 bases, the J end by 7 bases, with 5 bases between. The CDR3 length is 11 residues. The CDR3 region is CASSSGQPQHF. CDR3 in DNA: TGTGCCAGCAGTTCAGGGCAGCCCCAGCATTTT.

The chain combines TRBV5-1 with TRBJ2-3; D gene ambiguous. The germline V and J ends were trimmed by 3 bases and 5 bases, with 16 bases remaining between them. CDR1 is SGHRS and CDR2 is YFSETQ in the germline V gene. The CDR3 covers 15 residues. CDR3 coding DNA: TGCGCCAGCAGCTACCTCAATCCCTCGGGAGATACGCAGTATTTT. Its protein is CASSYLNPSGDTQYF.

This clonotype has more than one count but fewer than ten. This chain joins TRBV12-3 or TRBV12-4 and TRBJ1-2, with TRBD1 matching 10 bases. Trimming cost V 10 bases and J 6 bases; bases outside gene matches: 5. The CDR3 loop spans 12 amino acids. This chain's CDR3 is CATSTGGHGYTF. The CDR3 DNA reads TGTGCCACCTCGACAGGGGGCCATGGCTACACCTTC.

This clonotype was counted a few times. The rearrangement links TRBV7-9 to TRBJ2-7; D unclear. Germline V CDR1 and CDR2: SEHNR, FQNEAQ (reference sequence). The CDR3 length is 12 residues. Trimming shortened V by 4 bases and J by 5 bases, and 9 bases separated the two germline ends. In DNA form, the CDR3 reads TGTGCCAGCAGCTCGCTTAGCCACGAGCAGTACTTC. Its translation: CASSSLSHEQYF.

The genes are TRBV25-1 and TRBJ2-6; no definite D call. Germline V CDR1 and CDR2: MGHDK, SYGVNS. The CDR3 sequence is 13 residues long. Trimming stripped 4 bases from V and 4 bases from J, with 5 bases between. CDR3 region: CASSGTGANVLTF. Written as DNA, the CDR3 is TGTGCCAGCAGTGGGACGGGGGCCAACGTCCTGACTTTC.

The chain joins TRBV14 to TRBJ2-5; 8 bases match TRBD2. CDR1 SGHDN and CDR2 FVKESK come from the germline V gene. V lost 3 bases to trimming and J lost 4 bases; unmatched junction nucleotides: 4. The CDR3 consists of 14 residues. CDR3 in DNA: TGTGCCAGCAGCCAGGGACTAGGAGGAGAGACCCAGTACTTC. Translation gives CASSQGLGGETQYF.

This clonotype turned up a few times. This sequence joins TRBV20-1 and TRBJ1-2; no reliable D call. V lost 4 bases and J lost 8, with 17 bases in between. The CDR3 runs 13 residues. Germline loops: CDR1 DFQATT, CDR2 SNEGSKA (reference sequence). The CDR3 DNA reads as TGCAGTGCTATTACGGGCTCCCTGAGGGGCTACACCTTC. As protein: CSAITGSLRGYTF.

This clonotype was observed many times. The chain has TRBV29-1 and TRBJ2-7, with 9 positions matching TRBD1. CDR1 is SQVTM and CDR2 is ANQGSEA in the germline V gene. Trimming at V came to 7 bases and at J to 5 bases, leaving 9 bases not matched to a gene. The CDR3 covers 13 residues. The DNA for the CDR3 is TGCAGCGCCCTAGGGGACAGGGCGCACGAGCAGTACTTC. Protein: CSALGDRAHEQYF.

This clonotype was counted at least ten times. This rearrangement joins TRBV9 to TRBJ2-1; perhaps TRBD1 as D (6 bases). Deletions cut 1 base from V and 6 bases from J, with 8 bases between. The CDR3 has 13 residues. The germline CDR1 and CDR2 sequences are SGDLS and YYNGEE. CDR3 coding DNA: TGTGCCAGCAGCGTACGAGGGGGCAATGAGCAGTTCTTC. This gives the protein CASSVRGGNEQFF. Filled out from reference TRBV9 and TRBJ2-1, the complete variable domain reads DSGVTQTPKHLITATGQRVTLRCSPRSGDLSVYWYQQSLDQGLQFLIQYYNGEERAKGNILERFSAQQFPDLHSELNLSSLELGDSALYFCASSVRGGNEQFFGPGTRLTVL.

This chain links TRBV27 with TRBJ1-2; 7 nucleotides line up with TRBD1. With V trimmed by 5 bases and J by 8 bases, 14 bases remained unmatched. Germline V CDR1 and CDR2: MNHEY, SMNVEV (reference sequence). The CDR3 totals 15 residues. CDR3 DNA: TGTGCCAGCAGTACTGAAAGGGGGCCCCTTTGGGGCTACACCTTC. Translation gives CASSTERGPLWGYTF.

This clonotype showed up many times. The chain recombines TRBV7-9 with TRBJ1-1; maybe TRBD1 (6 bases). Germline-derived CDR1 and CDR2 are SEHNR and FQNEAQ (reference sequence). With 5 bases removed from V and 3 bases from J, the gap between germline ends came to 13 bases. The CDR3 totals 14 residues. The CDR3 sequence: CASSHGQTDTEAFF. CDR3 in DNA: TGTGCCAGCAGCCACGGACAGACCGACACTGAAGCTTTCTTT. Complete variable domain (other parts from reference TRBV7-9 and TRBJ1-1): DTGVSQNPRHKITKRGQNVTFRCDPISEHNRLYWYRQTLGQGPEFLTYFQNEAQLEKSRLLSDRFSAERPKGSFSTLEIQRTEQGDSAMYLCASSHGQTDTEAFFGQGTRLTVV.